These T cell receptor beta chains were read from a single sample in a study of T cells after yellow fever vaccination. TCRdb re-analysed the 5' RACE reads in MiXCR, keeping a single row per CDR3 protein. Among about 130,000 distinct CDR3 sequences, approximately 6.6% were seen once, and the ten largest hold about 0.61%. The sample consisted of CD4+ T cells sorted from PBMCs, taken 10 days after the yellow fever booster vaccination. These receptors were taken from a young man who received the YFV17D yellow fever vaccine. Both conserved end residues are part of each CDR3. Fields, in order: V gene, D gene, J gene, clone size, CDR3 DNA, CDR3 protein. A D gene is named only where the DNA matches it firmly. Where a row states a size, it is once, few, many or the class of an expanded clone; other rows omit it.

TRBV19	.	TRBJ2-3	many	TGTGCCAGTAGTACGCAGTCGGGGCATCTCACAGATACGCAGTATTTT	CASSTQSGHLTDTQYF
TRBV5-1	TRBD1	TRBJ2-7	.	TGCGCCAGCAGCGGGTGGGGGACAGGGTCGGCCGAGCAGTACTTC	CASSGWGTGSAEQYF
TRBV9	TRBD1	TRBJ2-2	many	TGTGCCAGCAGCGTCAGCCCAGGGGGCCAGACCGGGGAGCTGTTTTTT	CASSVSPGGQTGELFF
TRBV5-1	.	TRBJ2-5	many	TGCGCCAGCAGCCGTCGACAAGCCCAAGAGACCCAGTACTTC	CASSRRQAQETQYF
TRBV7-9	.	TRBJ1-2	many	TGTGCCAGCAGCTTAGAGGGGGTGAATGGCTACACCTTC	CASSLEGVNGYTF
TRBV30	TRBD1	TRBJ2-3	many	TGTGCCTGGAGTCGGCAGGGGGCAGATACGCAGTATTTT	CAWSRQGADTQYF
TRBV10-3	TRBD1	TRBJ2-7	many	TGTGCCATCAGCTTACAGGGGTACGAGCAGTACTTC	CAISLQGYEQYF
TRBV12-3/TRBV12-4	.	TRBJ1-1	many	TGTGCCAGCAGCCTGGCTTGGGGGACTGAAGCTTTCTTT	CASSLAWGTEAFF
TRBV28	.	TRBJ2-7	many	TGTGCCAGCAGGGGATACGAGCAGTACTTC	CASRGYEQYF
TRBV7-2	.	TRBJ2-1	few	TGTGCCAGCAGCCCGGGGCGTGGGCGAGGGAATGAGCAGTTCTTC	CASSPGRGRGNEQFF
TRBV11-3	.	TRBJ2-3	many	TGTGCCAGCAGCTTATTCGAGGACAGTAGAAGGGATACGCAGTATTTT	CASSLFEDSRRDTQYF
TRBV7-8	.	TRBJ2-5	.	TGTGCCAGCAACCGACAGACTCAAGAGACCCAGTACTTC	CASNRQTQETQYF
TRBV12-3/TRBV12-4	.	TRBJ2-1	.	TGTGCCAGCAGAACGGGAGTGTCTAATGAGCAGTTCTTC	CASRTGVSNEQFF
TRBV4-3	TRBD2	TRBJ2-4	many	TGCGCCAGCAGCCAGGGGACTAGCGGAGCCAAAAACATTCAGTACTTC	CASSQGTSGAKNIQYF
TRBV6-5	.	TRBJ1-3	many	TGTGCCAGCAGTTACGGGGACCAGTCTGGAAACACCATATATTTT	CASSYGDQSGNTIYF
TRBV6-5	TRBD2	TRBJ2-5	many	TGTGCCAGCAGTTACAGGGGACTAGGTCGGGAGACCCAGTACTTC	CASSYRGLGRETQYF
TRBV6-5	.	TRBJ2-1	.	TGTGCCAGCAGGCCGATATCTAAAGCGGCCTCCTACAATGAGCAGTTCTTC	CASRPISKAASYNEQFF
TRBV9	.	TRBJ2-3	many	TGTGCCAGCAGCGCGACCCTGCTAGATACGCAGTATTTT	CASSATLLDTQYF
TRBV5-1	TRBD1	TRBJ2-7	many	TGCGCCAGCAGACGTCCCGGGACAGGGGAGCGAATCTACGAGCAGTACTTC	CASRRPGTGERIYEQYF
TRBV11-2	.	TRBJ2-7	many	TGTGCCAGCAGCTTAGACGGGAGGGGGCAACATCCCTACGAGCAGTACTTC	CASSLDGRGQHPYEQYF
TRBV20-1	TRBD2	TRBJ2-7	.	TGCAGTGCTAGAGAACGCGGGAGGGCGAACTACGAGCAGTACTTC	CSARERGRANYEQYF
TRBV5-5	TRBD1	TRBJ1-2	few	TGTGCCAGCAGCCCGGGACAGCACTATGGCTACACCTTC	CASSPGQHYGYTF
TRBV5-1	TRBD1	TRBJ2-5	many	TGCGCCAGCAGCCAAGGACAGGGGCAAGAGACCCAGTACTTC	CASSQGQGQETQYF
TRBV12-3/TRBV12-4	.	TRBJ2-1	many	TGTGCCAGCAGTTTGGGGGCTGGTGAGCAGTTCTTC	CASSLGAGEQFF
TRBV5-6	TRBD2	TRBJ2-2	many	TGTGCCACCGCGTCGGGGGGATTGAACACCGGGGAGCTGTTTTTT	CATASGGLNTGELFF
TRBV12-3/TRBV12-4	.	TRBJ2-6	many	TGTGCCAGCAGTTTTTCGACTGGGGCCAACGTCCTGACTTTC	CASSFSTGANVLTF
TRBV5-1	.	TRBJ1-4	many	TGCGCCAGCAGCCCAGCTTCTACAGGCGAAAAACTGTTTTTT	CASSPASTGEKLFF
TRBV5-5	.	TRBJ2-7	.	TGTGCCAGCAGCTTGATCGAGCGGTCCTACGAGCAGTACTTC	CASSLIERSYEQYF
TRBV20-1	.	TRBJ2-3	many	TGCAGTGCCGAGGGGGGGGGCACAGATACGCAGTATTTT	CSAEGGGTDTQYF
TRBV29-1	TRBD2	TRBJ2-7	.	TGCAGCGTTGTAGGACTAGCGGGAGGAGAGCAGTACTTC	CSVVGLAGGEQYF
TRBV4-2	TRBD2	TRBJ2-5	once	TGTGCCAGCAGCCTAAAAGCGGGGGGTGGGAATCAAGAGACCCAGTACTTC	CASSLKAGGGNQETQYF